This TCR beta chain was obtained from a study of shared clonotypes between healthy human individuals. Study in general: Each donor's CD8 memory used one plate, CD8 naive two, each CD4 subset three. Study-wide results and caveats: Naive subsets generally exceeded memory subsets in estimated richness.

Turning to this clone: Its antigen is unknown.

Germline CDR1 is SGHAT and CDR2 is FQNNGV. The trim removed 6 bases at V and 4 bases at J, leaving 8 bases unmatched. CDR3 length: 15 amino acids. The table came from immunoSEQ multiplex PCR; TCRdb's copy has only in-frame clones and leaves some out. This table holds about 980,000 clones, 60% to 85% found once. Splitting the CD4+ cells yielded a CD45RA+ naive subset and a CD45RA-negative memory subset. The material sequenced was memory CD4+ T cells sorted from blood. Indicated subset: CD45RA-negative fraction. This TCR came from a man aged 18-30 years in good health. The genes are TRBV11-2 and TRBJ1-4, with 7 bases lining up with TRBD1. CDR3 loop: CASRSTGQFNEKLFF. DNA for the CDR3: TGTGCCAGCAGATCCACGGGACAGTTTAATGAAAAACTGTTTTTT.